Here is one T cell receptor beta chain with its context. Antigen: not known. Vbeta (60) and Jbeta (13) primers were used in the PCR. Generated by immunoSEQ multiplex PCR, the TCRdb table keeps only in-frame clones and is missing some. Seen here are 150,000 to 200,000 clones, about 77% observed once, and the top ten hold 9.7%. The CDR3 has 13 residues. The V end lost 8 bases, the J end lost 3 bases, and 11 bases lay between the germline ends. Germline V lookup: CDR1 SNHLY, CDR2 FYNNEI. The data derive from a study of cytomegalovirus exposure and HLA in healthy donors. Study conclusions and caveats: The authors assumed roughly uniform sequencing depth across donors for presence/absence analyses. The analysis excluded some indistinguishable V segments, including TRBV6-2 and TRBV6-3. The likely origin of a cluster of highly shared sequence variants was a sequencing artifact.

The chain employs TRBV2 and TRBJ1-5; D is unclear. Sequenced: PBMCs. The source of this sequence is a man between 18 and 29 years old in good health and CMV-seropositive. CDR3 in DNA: TGTGCCAGCGACCCAGGTAACAATCAGCCCCAGCATTTT. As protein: CASDPGNNQPQHF.